What follows are 21 T cell receptor delta chains derived from one specimen sequenced in a study of γδ T cells in repeated Plasmodium falciparum infection. Vgamma9/Vdelta2+ and Vdelta2-negative gammadelta T cells were flow-sorted from PBMC for bulk sequencing. TCRdb ran CATT on the multiplex PCR reads. In the table there are tens of thousands of delta-chain clones, around 1.7% of which are singletons. Source material: gamma-delta T cells from blood. These receptors were taken from a pool of human donors (malaria-infected and uninfected, not separated).

This clone has a count of ten or more. The likely explanation is a read error, given a far larger clone one base away. Other DNA sequences in this specimen translate into the identical CDR3. Called V gene: TRDV2; the J gene was not called; the listed D gene, TRDD3, was not tested against the DNA. The CDR3 runs to 21 residues. Germline CDR1 reads GEAIGNYY; CDR2 reads EKD. The CDR3 sequence: CACDTDNWGIRVLPITPPRIF. The CDR3 region has the DNA TGTGCCTGTGACACCGACAACTGGGGGATACGCGTCTTACCGATCACACCCCCTCGGATCTTT.

There are many counts of this clone. The protein in TCRdb stems from a much larger clone and differs at residue 10 from this DNA's translation, likely a read error; here the protein is translated from the DNA. The rearrangement joins TRDV1 to TRDJ1; a possible D gene is TRDD2 (6 bases). Germline CDR1 TSWWSYY, CDR2 QGS. This CDR3 is 13 amino acids long. The CDR3 DNA reads as TGTGCTCTGCGGCCTTCCCTGACCGATGAACTCATCTTT. This translates into CALRPSLTDELIF.

This clone has only a few counts. TCRdb pairs this DNA with a much larger clone's protein that differs at residue 9, likely a read error; the protein shown was translated from the DNA. CDR3 nucleotides: TGTGCTCTTGGGGAACTAACACGTTGGCGGGACCCAGCACAACTCTTCTTT. It is translated as CALGELTRWRDPAQLFF. This rearrangement joins TRDV1 to TRDJ2, with D hard to call. The germline gives CDR1 TSWWSYY, CDR2 QGS. V gave up 0 bases and J gave up 6 bases, with 17 bases separating them. This CDR3 spans 17 amino acids.

By share of the sample, this clone is medium-sized (0.01 to 0.1%). The sample contains more than one DNA sequence encoding this CDR3. The V gene is TRDV1, the J gene TRDJ1; 10 bases align to TRDD3. V was clipped by 0 bases and J by 3 bases; unmatched bases: 16. Germline CDR1 TSWWSYY, CDR2 QGS. The CDR3 covers 20 residues. The CDR3 region has the DNA TGTGCTCTTGGGGAACTAGTCTTCTGGAACTACTGGGGGATCCCCGATAAACTCATCTTT. Protein sequence: CALGELVFWNYWGIPDKLIF.

As concerns this clone: The TCRdb record carries a much larger clone's protein, which differs from this DNA's translation at residue 10; a read error is the likely cause, and the protein listed here is the DNA translation. V usage is TRDV2 and J usage is TRDJ3, with 11 bases matching TRDD3. No J segment appears in TCRdb, so it was assigned here by matching the sequence to germline. This CDR3 has 21 residues. Germline-derived CDR1 and CDR2 are GEAIGNYY and EKD. The V gene end was trimmed by 6 bases and the J gene end by 10 bases; junction bases not matched to a gene: 25. CDR3 amino acids: CACWGVVLSTYWGISTRQMFF. For the CDR3, the DNA is TGTGCCTGTTGGGGAGTCGTCCTATCGACGTACTGGGGGATAAGTACCCGACAGATGTTTTTC.

About this clone itself: TCRdb shows a much larger clone's protein in place of this DNA's translation, and the two differ at residue 7, likely through a read error; the protein shown is translated from the DNA. The chain carries TRDV1 and TRDJ1, with 9 bases lining up with TRDD3. The J segment lost 0 bases and the V segment lost 2 bases, leaving 34 bases of the junction unmatched. Germline CDR1 and CDR2: TSWWSYY and QGS. The CDR3 covers 26 residues. CDR3 nucleotides: TGTGCTCTTGGGGAAACGAGCCTAAAGCCGCGACCGGGAGACTGGGGGACCCTGAGGTACACCGATAAACTCATCTTT. Translation gives CALGETSLKPRPGDWGTLRYTDKLIF.

With regard to this clone: A far larger clone differs by one base, so this is likely a read error. Distinct nucleotide sequences in the sample also encode this CDR3. The gene calls are TRDV1 and TRDJ1; D possibly corresponds to TRDD2 (5 bases). This CDR3 has 12 amino acids. Trimming stripped 6 bases from V and 7 bases from J, with 12 bases between. CDR1 TSWWSYY and CDR2 QGS come from the germline V gene. The chain's CDR3 is CALGVPSGKLIF. The DNA for the CDR3 is TGTGCTCTTGGAGTGCCTTCGGGTAAACTCATCTTT.

This clone was recorded a few times. This sequence is one base from a far larger clone and is likely a read error. Distinct nucleotide sequences in the sample also encode this CDR3. The V and J genes are TRDV1 and TRDJ1; 7 bases agree with TRDD3. The J gene is absent in TCRdb and was assigned here via DNA matching to germline. From germline, CDR1 is TSWWSYY and CDR2 QGS. This CDR3 is 19 amino acids long. CDR3 DNA: TGTGCTCTTGGGGAATCTACGCAGTACTGGGGAATGTACACCGACAAACTCATCTTT. Its translation is CALGESTQYWGMYTDKLIF.

This clone is medium-sized within its sample. The rearrangement joins TRDV1 to TRDJ1; D gene unclear. V lost 3 bases, J lost 0 bases, and 20 bases lay in between. CDR3 length: 18 amino acids. The V gene's germline CDR1 is TSWWSYY and CDR2 QGS. CDR3 nucleotide sequence: TGTGCTCTTGGGGAGCTGAGATCTCCTTGCGGAGACACCGATAAACTCATCTTT. The encoded protein is CALGELRSPCGDTDKLIF.

With respect to this clone: Given a far larger clone just one base away, this is likely a sequencing read error. The sample has other DNA sequences that encode this CDR3 too. The chain recombines TRAV38-2/DV8 with TRDJ1; perhaps TRDD2 as D (5 bases). TCRdb carries no J gene annotation; the J gene was assigned here by matching the DNA with germline. V shed 0 bases and J shed 6 bases, with 45 bases lying between them. The CDR3 spans 25 residues. Germline V gene lookup returns CDR1 TSESDYY and CDR2 QEAYKQQN. The CDR3 region has the DNA TGTGCTTATAGGAGCGCGTTCCACGTGAGCTCTTCCCCACCGTACTCTGAGTTCCCCCCGCATAAACTCATCTTT. Its protein product is CAYRSAFHVSSSPPYSEFPPHKLIF.

About this clone: It differs at one base from a far larger clone, so likely a read error. The same CDR3 is also encoded by other DNA sequences in this sample. In DNA, the CDR3 is TGTGCTCTTGGGAAACCCTCTTCCTACAGGGGATACGCCACACTCGGGTACACTGATAAACTCATCTTT. It encodes CALGKPSSYRGYATLGYTDKLIF. The gene calls are TRDV1 and TRDJ1; possibly TRDD3 for D (9 bases). TCRdb offers no J gene call, so here the DNA was matched to germline to obtain one. CDR1 and CDR2 (germline): TSWWSYY, QGS. The CDR3 has 23 residues.

The table lists this clone with a few counts. A read error is the likely source, as a far larger clone sits one nucleotide away. The sample carries other DNA sequences with the same CDR3. The V gene reported is TRDV1; the J gene is uncalled; TRDD3 reflects the table's D call only, with no check against the DNA. The CDR3 is made up of 21 amino acids. Germline assignment: CDR1 TSWWSYY and CDR2 QGS. The CDR3 nucleotides are TGTGCTCTTGGGGAAGAGTCGTACCATGAAATGGGCAAAGGGGAGACAGCACAACTATTCTTT. Its translation is CALGEESYHEMGKGETAQLFF.

The sample holds many counts of this clone. The amino acid sequence in TCRdb belongs to a much larger clone and departs from this DNA's translation at residue 11, likely a sequencing read error; the sequence shown is translated from the DNA. This chain joins TRDV2 and TRDJ1, with 10 bases fitting TRDD3. TCRdb offers no J gene call, so here the DNA was matched to germline to obtain one. Germline V gene sequence: CDR1 GEAIGNYY, CDR2 EKD. J was trimmed by 0 bases and V by 0 bases; bases with no gene match: 12. CDR3 length: 19 amino acids. DNA for the CDR3: TGTGCCTGTGACACCGTCGATGGGGGATACTCGATTTACACCGATAAACTCATCTTT. This gives the protein CACDTVDGGYSIYTDKLIF.

Regarding this clone: The translation of this DNA and the TCRdb protein of a much larger clone differ at residue 7, probably owing to a read error; the protein shown here is translated from the DNA. The chain employs TRDV1 and TRDJ1; 7 bases are a match to TRDD2. Looked up from germline, CDR1 is TSWWSYY and CDR2 is QGS. The CDR3 runs 20 residues. CDR3 protein: CALGGASFLLNRGVTHKLIF. In nucleotides, the CDR3 is TGTGCTCTTGGGGGGGCCTCCTTCCTTCTCAACAGGGGTGTCACCCATAAACTCATCTTT.

This clone was detected ten times or more. The TCRdb record carries a much larger clone's protein, which differs from this DNA's translation at residue 5; a read error is the likely cause, and the protein listed here is the DNA translation. This chain joins TRDV2 and TRDJ2, with a possible D match to TRDD3 (5 bases). CDR1 is GEAIGNYY, CDR2 EKD, per germline. V gave up 3 bases and J gave up 4 bases, with 11 bases separating them. The CDR3 contains 14 residues. CDR3 nucleotides: TGTGCCTGTGACGCCATTACTGGGACAGCACAACTCTTCTTT. Its translation is CACDAITGTAQLFF.

Of note for this clone: The protein TCRdb lists belongs to a much larger clone and differs from this DNA's translation at residue 22, which points to a read error; the protein shown is made from the DNA. J is TRDJ1 and V is TRDV1; 8 bases line up with TRDD3. CDR1 TSWWSYY and CDR2 QGS come from the germline V gene. The CDR3 is 25 residues long. The CDR3 loop is CALGDLRPSRTYWGSPPVNTDRLIF. Written as DNA, the CDR3 is TGTGCTCTTGGGGACCTACGGCCTTCCCGAACCTACTGGGGGTCTCCCCCCGTGAACACCGATAGACTCATCTTT.

The sample holds a few counts of this clone. This DNA's translation differs at residue 22 from TCRdb's protein, which comes from a much larger clone; a read error is likely, and the protein shown is translated from the DNA. The chain links TRDV1 to TRDJ1; weak D call: TRDD3 (6 bases). The J gene, not given by TCRdb, was assigned here from a germline match of the nucleotide sequence. The CDR3 contains 25 residues. The V gene's germline CDR1 is TSWWSYY and CDR2 QGS. The CDR3 sequence: CALGELRYTTLPLLSLGIEADRLIF. In nucleotides, the CDR3 is TGTGCTCTTGGGGAACTTAGATACACCACACTACCCCTCTTATCGCTGGGGATCGAGGCCGATAGACTCATCTTT.

This clone was counted at least ten times. The gene calls are TRDV1 and TRDJ1; 10 bases fit TRDD3. TCRdb supplies no J gene; here it was assigned by aligning the nucleotide sequence to germline. Germline CDR1 TSWWSYY, CDR2 QGS. The CDR3 contains 23 residues. V shed 0 bases, J shed 9 bases, and the junction held 31 bases outside the gene matches. The CDR3 sequence is CALGELPSYYAYWGIWFGFQLIF. The CDR3 nucleotides read TGTGCTCTTGGGGAACTCCCCTCCTACTACGCGTACTGGGGGATTTGGTTCGGCTTTCAACTCATCTTT.

This clone came up a few times. For this DNA, TCRdb reports the protein of a much larger clone, which diverges at residue 19, most likely from a read error; the protein presented here is translated directly from the DNA. The rearrangement uses TRDV2 and TRDJ1; 13 nucleotides agree with TRDD3. CDR3 length: 23 residues. The germline V gene has CDR1 GEAIGNYY and CDR2 EKD. CDR3 residues: CACDTEFSKLGDTRQTYTNKLIF. The DNA for the CDR3 is TGTGCCTGTGACACCGAGTTCTCCAAACTGGGGGATACGCGCCAAACGTACACCAATAAACTCATCTTT.

By share of the sample, this clone is medium-sized. This sample includes further DNA sequences coding for the same CDR3. The chain uses TRDV2 and TRDJ3; 9 bases fit TRDD3. CDR3 length equals 17 residues. V lost 1 base to trimming and J lost 0 bases; unmatched junction nucleotides: 0. Germline CDR1 and CDR2: GEAIGNYY and EKD. In DNA, the CDR3 is TGTGCCTGTGACACTGGGGGATACTCCTGGGACACCCGACAGATGTTTTTC. This codes for CACDTGGYSWDTRQMFF.

This clone was observed a few times. TCRdb shows a much larger clone's protein in place of this DNA's translation, and the two differ at residue 12, likely through a read error; the protein shown is translated from the DNA. V and J are TRDV1 and TRDJ1; the D is unclear. No J gene is reported in TCRdb; it was inferred here by comparing the DNA with germline. With 0 bases removed from V and 0 bases from J, the gap between germline ends came to 32 bases. CDR1 is TSWWSYY and CDR2 is QGS in the germline V gene. The CDR3 totals 23 residues. In DNA form, the CDR3 reads TGTGCTCTTGGGGAACTAGCATCCACTTACCGGCCTTACGTCTGGACGTACACCGATAAACTCATCTTT. It yields the protein CALGELASTYRPYVWTYTDKLIF.